The TCR beta chain under discussion was sequenced for a study of blood T cell repertoires in COVID-19. Whole-study context: In each case, the material was cDNA or gDNA derived from T cells, B-cell-depleted T cells, or PBMCs.

Original analysis: Nucleated cell counts were estimated from reference gene primer amplification. Libraries were prepared by immunoSEQ multiplex PCR; TCRdb keeps only in-frame clonotypes and omits some of them. V and J calls and clone size come straight from that table; D and trimming were deduced from the DNA. This table has 110,000 to 150,000 clones, 80% to 90% appearing once. The sequence came from a woman aged 55-75 years with active COVID-19. Sequencing was performed on peripheral blood.

The CDR3 coding sequence is TGTGCCAGTAGTACTCCTGGACTAGTTGGGCCAGAGACCCAGTACTTC. The encoded protein is CASSTPGLVGPETQYF. This chain links TRBV19 with TRBJ2-5, with 7 bases lining up with TRBD2. The CDR3 has 16 amino acids. Germline V gene data show CDR1 as LNHDA and CDR2 as SQIVND (reference sequence). Germline trimming cut 4 bases from V and 4 bases from J; bases unmatched to any gene: 12.